This T cell receptor (beta chain) was profiled in a study of blood T cell repertoires in COVID-19. Turning to the study itself: Sites across the United States, Italy and Spain contributed samples from acute and convalescent COVID-19.

Measured with immunoSEQ multiplex PCR; TCRdb has only the in-frame clones, and not every one. The data show fewer than 300,000 clones, roughly 90% seen once. Germline V lookup: CDR1 SGHRS, CDR2 YFSETQ. The CDR3 contains 16 residues. Trimming shortened V by 0 bases and J by 5 bases, and 14 bases separated the two germline ends. Sequencing input: peripheral blood. This clonotype was sampled from a man aged 55 to 70 who had recovered from COVID-19. J is TRBJ2-2 and V is TRBV5-1, with D maybe TRBD1 (5 bases). The CDR3 spells CASSLDRGWVTGELFF. The CDR3 nucleotides are TGCGCCAGCAGCTTGGATAGGGGCTGGGTGACCGGGGAGCTGTTTTTT.